Shown below are 32 T cell receptor beta chains from a single sample sequenced in a study of T-cell reconstitution after alpha-beta-depleted transplantation in children. Preparation of the TCRbeta library involved a method that used unique molecular identifiers. TCRdb independently ran MiXCR on the PCR reads; one entry per CDR3 protein. The data show about 260,000 distinct CDR3 sequences, approximately 8.9% seen once. The specimen comprised PBMCs, mostly from graft donor cells, sampled 180 days after TCRalphabeta/CD19-depleted stem cell transplant. Every receptor here comes from a male patient younger than 18 who had a stem cell transplant for acute lymphoblastic leukemia, so the T cells may come from the graft donor.

In its sample, this clonotype was seen a few times. The chain combines TRBV7-6 with TRBJ2-5; D is perhaps TRBD2 (7 bases). CDR3 size: 13 residues. The V end lost 6 bases, the J end lost 5 bases, and 13 bases lay between the germline ends. CDR1 is SGHVS, CDR2 FNYEAQ, per germline. The CDR3 region has the DNA TGTGCCAGCAGAGGGGGAGGGCGGGAGACCCAGTACTTC. This gives the protein CASRGGGRETQYF. The full variable domain, rest sourced from reference TRBV7-6 and TRBJ2-5, is GAGVSQSPRYKVTKRGQDVALRCDPISGHVSLYWYRQALGQGPEFLTYFNYEAQQDKSGLPNDRFSAERPEGSISTLTIQRTEQRDSAMYRCASRGGGRETQYFGPGTRLLVL.

This clonotype was counted many times. This sequence joins TRBV7-9 and TRBJ2-1, with 8 positions matching TRBD1. This CDR3 spans 16 amino acids. CDR1 SEHNR and CDR2 FQNEAQ come from the germline V gene (reference sequence). V gave up 5 bases and J gave up 4 bases; unmatched junction bases: 10. The CDR3 sequence is CASSPPGQGTYNEQFF. The CDR3 DNA reads as TGTGCCAGCAGCCCGCCTGGACAGGGAACTTACAATGAGCAGTTCTTC.

This clonotype appeared many times. The chain is built from TRBV4-1 and TRBJ2-1; the D gene is possibly TRBD2 (6 bases). V was shortened by 1 base and J by 14 bases, with 18 bases between the two germline ends. This CDR3 has 14 amino acids. The germline V gene has CDR1 MGHRA and CDR2 YSYEKL. The CDR3 is CASSQVLAARRKFF. The CDR3 DNA is TGCGCCAGCAGCCAAGTACTAGCCGCCCGGCGGAAGTTCTTC.

Ten or more counts support this clonotype. The V and J genes are TRBV12-3 or TRBV12-4 and TRBJ2-1; D is perhaps TRBD2 (6 bases). This CDR3 contains 15 residues. V dropped 6 bases and J dropped 3 bases, with 15 bases sitting between them. The CDR3 DNA reads TGTGCCAGCAGCCTCAGAGGGACTCTCTACAATGAGCAGTTCTTC. Translating it yields CASSLRGTLYNEQFF.

This clonotype came up a few times. The rearrangement links TRBV7-6 to TRBJ2-1; 10 nucleotides agree with TRBD2. Germline values: CDR1 SGHVS, CDR2 FNYEAQ. The trim removed 1 base at V and 0 bases at J, leaving 3 bases unmatched. CDR3 length equals 17 residues. The CDR3 loop is CASSLVPSGSSYNEQFF. CDR3 in DNA: TGTGCCAGCAGCTTAGTCCCTAGCGGGAGCTCCTACAATGAGCAGTTCTTC.

This clonotype occurred many times. This sequence joins TRBV7-9 and TRBJ2-4, with D possibly TRBD1 on 6 matching bases. Germline V gives CDR1 SEHNR, CDR2 FQNEAQ (reference sequence). The CDR3 covers 15 residues. V gave up 4 bases and J gave up 1 base, with 11 bases separating them. CDR3 sequence (DNA): TGTGCCAGCAGCTCTACAGGGTTTGCCAAAAACATTCAGTACTTC. Translation gives CASSSTGFAKNIQYF. Together with reference TRBV7-9 and TRBJ2-4, the CDR3 gives the full variable domain: DTGVSQNPRHKITKRGQNVTFRCDPISEHNRLYWYRQTLGQGPEFLTYFQNEAQLEKSRLLSDRFSAERPKGSFSTLEIQRTEQGDSAMYLCASSSTGFAKNIQYFGAGTRLSVL.

This clonotype was picked up many times. V and J are TRBV5-1 and TRBJ2-2; the D is unclear. Between the trimmed V and J ends, which lost 0 bases and 5 bases, there was a span of 11 bases. This CDR3 has 15 amino acids. In germline, CDR1 is SGHRS, CDR2 YFSETQ. CDR3 amino acids: CASSLAGKETGELFF. The CDR3 nucleotides are TGCGCCAGCAGCTTGGCTGGCAAGGAAACCGGGGAGCTGTTTTTT.

In its sample, this clonotype was seen many times. CDR3 amino acids: CASSLTGDRDIQYF. As DNA, the CDR3 is TGTGCCAGCAGCTTAACAGGGGATCGGGACATTCAGTACTTC. J is TRBJ2-4 and V is TRBV5-4, with 7 bases identical to TRBD1. The CDR3 contains 14 residues. In germline, CDR1 is SGHNT, CDR2 YYREEE (reference sequence). Trimming at V came to 2 bases and at J to 8 bases, leaving 7 bases not matched to a gene.

This clonotype was counted at least ten times. This chain links TRBV5-1 with TRBJ2-7; 8 bases are shared with TRBD2. There are 17 residues in the CDR3. CDR1 SGHRS and CDR2 YFSETQ come from the germline V gene. Unmatched junction bases numbered 16, after V lost 1 base and J lost 7 bases. CDR3 protein: CASSLSVSPSGLGEQYF. CDR3 nucleotides: TGCGCCAGCAGCTTGTCCGTTTCCCCTAGCGGGCTGGGGGAGCAGTACTTC.

This clonotype was seen repeatedly, ten times or more. The J gene is TRBJ2-7, the V gene TRBV6-2 or TRBV6-3, with 10 bases that match TRBD2. CDR1 is MNHEY and CDR2 is SVGEGT in the germline V gene. The CDR3 covers 16 residues. V lost 5 bases, J lost 7 bases, and 14 bases stayed unmatched. The CDR3 loop reads CASSDLPSGRSGEQYF. In nucleotides, the CDR3 is TGTGCCAGCAGTGACCTGCCTAGCGGGAGATCTGGGGAGCAGTACTTC.

As for this clonotype: One base away lies a much larger clone, so this may be a sequencing read error. J is TRBJ1-1 and V is TRBV29-1; tentatively, D is TRBD1 (5 bases). CDR1 SQVTM and CDR2 ANQGSEA come from the germline V gene. The CDR3 is 12 amino acids. The CDR3 nucleotides are TGCAGCGCCGGGACGGTGAACACTAAAGCTTTCTTT. Residues: CSAGTVNTKAFF.

This clonotype was observed at least ten times. This sequence joins TRBV20-1 and TRBJ1-1, with D hard to call. CDR3 size: 12 residues. V lost 5 bases and J lost 1, with 8 bases in between. The germline gives CDR1 DFQATT, CDR2 SNEGSKA (reference sequence). The CDR3 here is CSALRSNTEAFF. The CDR3 DNA sequence: TGCAGTGCTCTGAGGTCGAACACTGAAGCTTTCTTT.

This clonotype appeared many times. This chain joins TRBV7-9 and TRBJ1-5; 8 bases line up with TRBD1. With 3 bases clipped from V and 5 bases from J, the junction kept 3 bases outside the gene matches. The germline V gene has CDR1 SEHNR and CDR2 FQNEAQ (reference sequence). CDR3 length equals 14 residues. The DNA of the CDR3 is TGTGCCAGCAGCTTGGGGACAGGTTATCAGCCCCAGCATTTT. It translates to CASSLGTGYQPQHF.

This clonotype was found many times. The chain links TRBV7-2 to TRBJ1-5; possible D gene TRBD1, 5 bases. Trimming pared 0 bases from V and 4 bases from J, leaving 10 bases between. Germline values: CDR1 SGHTA, CDR2 FQGNSA. The CDR3 spans 15 residues. The DNA for the CDR3 is TGTGCCAGCAGCTTAGCCGGGGGTAGTAATCAGCCCCAGCATTTT. Translating it yields CASSLAGGSNQPQHF.

This clonotype showed up many times. This chain joins TRBV12-3 or TRBV12-4 and TRBJ1-2; 8 bases are shared with TRBD1. V was clipped by 5 bases and J by 6 bases; unmatched bases: 8. The CDR3 has 14 amino acids. CDR3 bases: TGTGCCAGCAGTCAATATCCGACAGGGGATGGCTACACCTTC. This encodes CASSQYPTGDGYTF.

A few counts support this clonotype. The chain joins TRBV6-2 or TRBV6-3 to TRBJ2-3, with D hard to call. CDR1 MNHEY and CDR2 SVGEGT come from the germline V gene. The length of the CDR3 is 16 residues. Trimming stripped 4 bases from V and 1 base from J, with 15 bases between. Here the CDR3 DNA reads TGTGCCAGCAGTTTTGAGAGACATCCGGGCACAGATACGCAGTATTTT. It yields the protein CASSFERHPGTDTQYF.

In this sample, this clonotype turned up many times. The chain employs TRBV9 and TRBJ2-5; a weak D match, TRBD1 (7 bases). V was pared by 3 bases and J by 4 bases, with 19 bases between. CDR1 and CDR2 (germline): SGDLS, YYNGEE. The CDR3 spans 16 residues. The CDR3 coding sequence is TGTGCCAGCAGCGCAGACCTTAGGAGGGGGCGAGAGACCCAGTACTTC. Its translation is CASSADLRRGRETQYF.

This clonotype was picked up many times. The chain recombines TRBV20-1 with TRBJ1-1; unclear D gene. Germline CDR1 is DFQATT and CDR2 is SNEGSKA (reference sequence). This CDR3 spans 14 amino acids. The V gene lost 3 bases and the J gene lost 3 bases, with 14 bases spanning the gap. The CDR3 here is CSASRPGVYTEAFF. The CDR3 region has the DNA TGCAGTGCTAGTCGTCCAGGAGTGTACACTGAAGCTTTCTTT.

At least ten counts were recorded for this clonotype. The chain couples TRBV10-3 to TRBJ2-7; D unresolved. Germline CDR1 is ENHRY and CDR2 is SYGVKD. The CDR3 is 14 residues long. Trimming removed 2 bases from V and 2 bases from J, with 10 bases in between. CDR3 sequence: CAISERTLTYEQYF. For the CDR3, the DNA is TGTGCCATCAGTGAGCGGACCCTTACCTACGAGCAGTACTTC.

With regard to this clonotype: A much larger clone is a single base away; this may be a read error. The CDR3 is CASRGTGQGQETQYF. The DNA for the CDR3 is TGTGCCAGCAGAGGAACAGGACAGGGCCAAGAGACCCAGTACTTC. The J gene is TRBJ2-5, the V gene TRBV21-1; the table's TRBD1 call for D was not verified on the DNA. TRBV21-1 is marked as a pseudogene. There are 15 residues in the CDR3.

Many counts were recorded for this clonotype. The chain carries TRBV5-1 and TRBJ2-3; TRBD2 agrees at 9 bases. Germline V CDR1 and CDR2: SGHRS, YFSETQ. The junction had 8 bases not matched to a gene; V was cut back by 4 bases and J by 2 bases. CDR3 length: 16 residues. This CDR3 reads CASSPLAGVPTDTQYF. CDR3 nucleotide sequence: TGCGCCAGCAGCCCATTAGCGGGAGTCCCCACAGATACGCAGTATTTT.

This clonotype was found many times. J is TRBJ1-1 and V is TRBV7-3; maybe TRBD1 (5 bases). This CDR3 has 15 residues. The germline gives CDR1 SGHTA, CDR2 FQGTGA. V was trimmed by 2 bases and J by 1 base, leaving 11 bases between them. The CDR3 is CASSLEAGKNTEAFF. The CDR3 nucleotides read TGTGCCAGCAGCTTAGAGGCAGGGAAGAACACTGAAGCTTTCTTT.

This clonotype came up many times. The chain is built from TRBV5-1 and TRBJ2-1, with TRBD1 matching over 9 bases. Trimming cost V 4 bases and J 6 bases; bases outside gene matches: 11. This CDR3 is built from 16 residues. Looked up from germline, CDR1 is SGHRS and CDR2 is YFSETQ. The CDR3: CASSQTHRGPPNEQFF. CDR3 DNA: TGCGCCAGCAGCCAAACCCACAGGGGGCCCCCCAATGAGCAGTTCTTC.

This clonotype was detected only a few times. The chain couples TRBV5-5 to TRBJ1-1; D not certain. CDR3 length: 15 residues. Germline CDR1 SGHKS, CDR2 YYEKEE (reference sequence). V was pared by 3 bases and J by 0 bases, with 12 bases between. The CDR3 is CASSSQTQMNTEAFF. The CDR3 bases are TGTGCCAGCAGCTCCCAGACCCAGATGAACACTGAAGCTTTCTTT.

This clonotype has at least ten counts. This chain joins TRBV27 and TRBJ2-2; D perhaps matches TRBD2 (6 bases). Germline CDR1 reads MNHEY; CDR2 reads SMNVEV (reference sequence). CDR3 size: 14 residues. Trimming left V 2 bases short and J 6 bases short, with 10 bases between. Here the CDR3 reads CASSLGGAAGELFF. Written as DNA, the CDR3 is TGTGCCAGCAGTTTAGGCGGGGCGGCCGGGGAGCTGTTTTTT.

This clonotype was counted ten times or more. The chain combines TRBV4-3 with TRBJ2-1; 7 bases fit TRBD2. J gave up 7 bases and V 0 bases, and 9 bases lay outside the gene matches. This CDR3 is built from 16 residues. The germline gives CDR1 LGHNA, CDR2 YSLEER. In DNA form, the CDR3 reads TGCGCCAGCAGCCAAGAGGGAGGGCACCACCGGAATGAGCAGTTCTTC. Protein sequence: CASSQEGGHHRNEQFF.

This clonotype was counted many times. This chain links TRBV11-1 with TRBJ2-5; 7 nucleotides line up with TRBD1. CDR3 length: 14 amino acids. V was pared by 3 bases and J by 3 bases, with 4 bases of the junction left unmatched. The germline V gene has CDR1 SGHAT and CDR2 FQDESV (reference sequence). This CDR3 reads CASSFNRGKETQYF. For the CDR3, the DNA is TGTGCCAGCAGCTTTAACAGGGGTAAAGAGACCCAGTACTTC.

This clonotype was counted at least ten times. The V and J genes are TRBV13 and TRBJ1-1; D is unresolved. Germline CDR1 is PRHDT and CDR2 is FYEKMQ (reference sequence). Trimming pared 3 bases from V and 4 bases from J, leaving 21 bases between. The CDR3 runs to 17 residues. The CDR3, as DNA: TGTGCCAGCAGCTTTCTGGGAATGAGTAGTCGGGGCACTGAAGCTTTCTTT. It specifies CASSFLGMSSRGTEAFF.

This clonotype was counted many times. The chain is built from TRBV20-1 and TRBJ1-5, with 10 bases lining up with TRBD1. Germline CDR1 is DFQATT and CDR2 is SNEGSKA (reference sequence). Trimming took 7 bases from V and 1 from J; bases not matched to a gene: 7. This CDR3 region has 15 residues. CDR3 sequence reads: CSVRTGGRSNQPQHF. The CDR3 nucleotides read TGCAGTGTGCGGACAGGGGGTCGAAGCAATCAGCCCCAGCATTTT.

J is TRBJ2-3 and V is TRBV5-1, with 8 bases fitting TRBD2. J gave up 2 bases and V 7 bases, and 21 bases lay outside the gene matches. The V gene's germline CDR1 is SGHRS and CDR2 YFSETQ. CDR3 size: 19 residues. CDR3: CASQRVGIAGRRYTDTQYF. CDR3 in DNA: TGCGCCAGCCAACGGGTCGGGATAGCGGGGCGGCGATACACAGATACGCAGTATTTT.

This clonotype was seen at least ten times. V and J are TRBV9 and TRBJ1-2, with 11 bases fitting TRBD1. The J segment lost 7 bases and the V segment lost 4 bases, leaving 6 bases of the junction unmatched. Germline V lookup: CDR1 SGDLS, CDR2 YYNGEE. The CDR3 runs 14 residues. CDR3 residues: CASSPGQGATGYTF. The CDR3 bases are TGTGCCAGCAGCCCCGGACAGGGGGCTACTGGCTACACCTTC.

This clonotype was counted ten times or more. V gene TRBV12-3 or TRBV12-4 combines with J gene TRBJ2-7; perhaps TRBD2 as D (6 bases). CDR3 size: 14 residues. Trimming took off 2 bases at V and 5 bases at J, with 13 bases between the two ends. The CDR3, as DNA: TGTGCCAGCAGTTTACGGGCAGGAGGGGACGAGCAGTACTTC. Translating gives CASSLRAGGDEQYF.